This T cell receptor beta chain is drawn from a study of T cells in Graves' hyperthyroidism and ophthalmopathy. Orbital computed tomography, thyroid ultrasound, serum thyroxine and TRAb, and clinical symptoms together informed the diagnoses. The CDR3 is 13 residues long. V lost 6 bases to trimming and J lost 4 bases, with 12 bases between them. On this clonotype itself: The antigen is unknown.

Regions amplified from RNA transcripts were the TCR beta CDR3 regions. The HTBI primer set was used in a first-round RT-PCR of the TCR CDR3. Each CDR3 protein is one row after TCRdb ran MiXCR on the multiplex PCR reads. This table holds around 700,000 distinct CDR3 sequences, about 19% found once. Notes on the study in general: It was a median roughly 6.5 months before onset that the model predicted ophthalmopathy.

This clonotype was obtained from a woman between 45 and 60 years old with Graves' hyperthyroidism that later progressed to Graves' ophthalmopathy. Sequenced: blood. V and J are TRBV12-3 or TRBV12-4 and TRBJ1-1, with D tentatively TRBD1 (6 bases). The CDR3 region is CASRLYRATEAFF. The CDR3 coding sequence is TGTGCCAGCAGACTCTACAGGGCCACTGAAGCTTTCTTT.